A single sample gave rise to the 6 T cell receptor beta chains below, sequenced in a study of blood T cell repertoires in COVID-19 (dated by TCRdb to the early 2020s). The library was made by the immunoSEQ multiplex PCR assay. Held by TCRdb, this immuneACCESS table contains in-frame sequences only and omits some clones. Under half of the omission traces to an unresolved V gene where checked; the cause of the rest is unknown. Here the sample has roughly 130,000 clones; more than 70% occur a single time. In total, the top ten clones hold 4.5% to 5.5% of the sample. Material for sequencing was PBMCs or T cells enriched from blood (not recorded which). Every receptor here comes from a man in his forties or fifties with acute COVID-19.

The CDR3 nucleotides are TGTGCCAGCAGTTTATACTCAGGGCCCTATGGCTACACCTTC. Translating it yields CASSLYSGPYGYTF. The rearrangement joins TRBV28 to TRBJ1-2; TRBD1 is a possible D gene (5 bases). V was pared by 1 base and J by 4 bases, with 10 bases between. The germline gives CDR1 MDHEN, CDR2 SYDVKM. The CDR3 is 14 residues long.

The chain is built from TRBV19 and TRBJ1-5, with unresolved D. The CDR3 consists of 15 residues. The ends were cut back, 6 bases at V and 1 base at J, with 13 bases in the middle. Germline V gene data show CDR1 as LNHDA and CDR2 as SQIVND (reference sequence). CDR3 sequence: CASREKGVSNQPQHF. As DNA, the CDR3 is TGTGCCAGTAGGGAAAAGGGAGTCAGCAATCAGCCCCAGCATTTT.

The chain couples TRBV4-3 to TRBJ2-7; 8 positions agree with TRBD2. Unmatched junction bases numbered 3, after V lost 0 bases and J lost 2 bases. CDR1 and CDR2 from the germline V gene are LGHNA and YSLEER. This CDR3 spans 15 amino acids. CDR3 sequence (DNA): TGCGCCAGCAGCCAAGATTCGGGGGGGGCCTACGAGCAGTACTTC. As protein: CASSQDSGGAYEQYF.

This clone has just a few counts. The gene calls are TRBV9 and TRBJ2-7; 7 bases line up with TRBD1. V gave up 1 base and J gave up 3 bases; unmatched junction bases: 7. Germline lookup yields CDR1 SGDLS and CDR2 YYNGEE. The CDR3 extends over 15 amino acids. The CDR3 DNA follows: TGTGCCAGCAGCGTATCGGCAGGGGACAGCTACGAGCAGTACTTC. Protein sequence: CASSVSAGDSYEQYF.

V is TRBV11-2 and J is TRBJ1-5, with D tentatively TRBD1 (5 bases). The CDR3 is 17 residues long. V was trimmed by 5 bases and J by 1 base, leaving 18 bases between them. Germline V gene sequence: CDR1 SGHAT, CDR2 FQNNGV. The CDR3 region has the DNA TGTGCCAGCAGCCCCCAGGGATCGGCAAACAGCAATCAGCCCCAGCATTTT. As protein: CASSPQGSANSNQPQHF.

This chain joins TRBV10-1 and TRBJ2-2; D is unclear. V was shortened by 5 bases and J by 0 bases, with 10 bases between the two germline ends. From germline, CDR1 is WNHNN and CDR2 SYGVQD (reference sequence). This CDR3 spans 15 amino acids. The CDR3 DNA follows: TGCGCCAGCAGTCTGTATTCCGCGAACACCGGGGAGCTGTTTTTT. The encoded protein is CASSLYSANTGELFF.